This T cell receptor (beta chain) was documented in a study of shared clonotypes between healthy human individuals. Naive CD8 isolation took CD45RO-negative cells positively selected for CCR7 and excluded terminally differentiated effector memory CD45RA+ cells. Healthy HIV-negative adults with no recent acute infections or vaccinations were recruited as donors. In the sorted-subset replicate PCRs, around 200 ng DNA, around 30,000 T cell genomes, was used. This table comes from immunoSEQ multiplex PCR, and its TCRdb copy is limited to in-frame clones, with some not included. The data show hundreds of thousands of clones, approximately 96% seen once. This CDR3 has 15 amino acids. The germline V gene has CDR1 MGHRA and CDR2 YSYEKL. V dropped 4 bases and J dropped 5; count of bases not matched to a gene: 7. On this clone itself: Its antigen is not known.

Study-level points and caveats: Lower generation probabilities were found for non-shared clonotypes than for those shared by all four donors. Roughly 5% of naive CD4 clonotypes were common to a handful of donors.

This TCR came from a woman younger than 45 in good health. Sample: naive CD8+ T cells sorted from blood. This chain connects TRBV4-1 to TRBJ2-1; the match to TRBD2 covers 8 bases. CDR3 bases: TGCGCCAGCAGCCCCCGGACTAGCTTCGACAATGAGCAGTTCTTC. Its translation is CASSPRTSFDNEQFF.